Presented here are 9 T cell receptor beta chains from one specimen sequenced in a study of T cell responses to AZD1222 COVID-19 vaccine. Sequenced by immunoSEQ multiplex PCR; TCRdb stores in-frame clones only, minus some. The table lists roughly 150,000 clones, less than 95% of them singletons. The source material was peripheral blood, sampled 28 days after the second AZD1222 dose. The origin of the receptors is an adult who received the AZD1222 COVID-19 vaccine.

This chain joins TRBV7-6 and TRBJ2-1, with D perhaps matching TRBD2 (6 bases). Per germline, CDR1 SGHVS and CDR2 FNYEAQ. Between the trimmed V and J ends, which lost 5 bases and 1 base, there was a span of 15 bases. The CDR3 totals 16 residues. CDR3 sequence: CASSLAAGRSYNEQFF. The CDR3 DNA sequence: TGTGCCAGCAGCCTCGCTGCGGGAAGATCCTACAATGAGCAGTTCTTC.

This rearrangement joins TRBV7-2 to TRBJ2-3; no firm D call. Trimming took 1 base from V and 2 from J, leaving 7 bases between them. The CDR3 has 14 amino acids. Germline loops: CDR1 SGHTA, CDR2 FQGNSA. CDR3 DNA sequence: TGTGCCAGCAGCTTAGGGGGTAACACAGATACGCAGTATTTT. Amino acid sequence: CASSLGGNTDTQYF.

In DNA, the CDR3 is TGTGCCAGTAGTGGGGACAGGGTGTATAACACCGGGGAGCTGTTTTTT. Translation gives CASSGDRVYNTGELFF. The chain uses TRBV19 and TRBJ2-2; TRBD1 agrees at 9 bases. From germline, CDR1 is LNHDA and CDR2 SQIVND (reference sequence). Trimming at V came to 5 bases and at J to 2 bases, leaving 6 bases not matched to a gene. This CDR3 comprises 16 residues.

The rearrangement uses TRBV4-2 and TRBJ2-2; D is perhaps TRBD1 (7 bases). The germline V gene has CDR1 LGHNA and CDR2 YNFKEQ. This CDR3 is built from 15 residues. Trimming took off 3 bases at V and 5 bases at J, with 13 bases between the two ends. The CDR3 reads CASSHRQGGTGELFF. The CDR3, as DNA: TGTGCCAGCAGCCACCGACAGGGAGGAACCGGGGAGCTGTTTTTT.

The rearrangement links TRBV5-4 to TRBJ2-5; a possible D gene is TRBD2 (5 bases). CDR3 size: 14 residues. The germline V gene encodes CDR1 SGHNT and CDR2 YYREEE (reference sequence). Deletions cut 4 bases from V and 2 bases from J, with 12 bases between. The DNA for the CDR3 is TGTGCCAGCAGCCGGAGCGGACCTCAAGAGACCCAGTACTTC. Protein product: CASSRSGPQETQYF.

The chain has TRBV5-4 and TRBJ2-7; TRBD2 matches at 7 bases. Germline V gene data show CDR1 as SGHNT and CDR2 as YYREEE (reference sequence). The CDR3 has 14 residues. V lost 4 bases and J lost 3; bases outside the gene matches: 7. CDR3 residues: CASSPGLDRYEQYF. The CDR3 DNA reads TGTGCCAGCAGCCCCGGACTAGATCGCTACGAGCAGTACTTC. The full variable domain, in which reference TRBV5-4 and TRBJ2-7 provide the parts outside the CDR3, is ETGVTQSPTHLIKTRGQQVTLRCSSQSGHNTVSWYQQALGQGPQFIFQYYREEENGRGNFPPRFSGLQFPNYSSELNVNALELDDSALYLCASSPGLDRYEQYFGPGTRLTVT.

In this sample, this clone turned up once. The chain has TRBV7-2 and TRBJ2-3; possibly TRBD2 for D (6 bases). V was clipped by 4 bases and J by 3 bases, with 11 bases between them. The CDR3 is 14 amino acids. Germline V gene data show CDR1 as SGHTA and CDR2 as FQGNSA. The CDR3 DNA follows: TGTGCCAGCAGCTCCGGGAGTGCGACAGATACGCAGTATTTT. Translation: CASSSGSATDTQYF.

The DNA of the CDR3 is TGTGCCAGCGCCCCTGGAAACACCATATATTTT. Amino acid sequence: CASAPGNTIYF. The chain joins TRBV6-6 to TRBJ1-3; D uncertain. V gave up 8 bases and J gave up 2 bases, with 4 bases separating them. Germline CDR1 reads MNHNY; CDR2 reads SVGAGI (reference sequence). This CDR3 contains 11 residues.

The chain employs TRBV7-2 and TRBJ2-5; 11 positions match TRBD1. The J segment lost 4 bases and the V segment lost 1 base, leaving 5 bases of the junction unmatched. CDR3 size: 16 residues. Germline CDR1 and CDR2: SGHTA and FQGNSA. CDR3 sequence: CASSLESDRGRETQYF. In DNA form, the CDR3 reads TGTGCCAGCAGCTTAGAGTCGGACAGGGGGCGAGAGACCCAGTACTTC. Full variable domain (remainder filled in from reference TRBV7-2 and TRBJ2-5): GAGVSQSPSNKVTEKGKDVELRCDPISGHTALYWYRQSLGQGLEFLIYFQGNSAPDKSGLPSDRFSAERTGGSVSTLTIQRTQQEDSAVYLCASSLESDRGRETQYFGPGTRLLVL.